The 18 T cell receptor beta chains presented below share a single source sample, sequenced in a study of cytomegalovirus exposure and HLA in healthy donors. Primers for the PCR totalled 60 Vbeta and 13 Jbeta. The protocol was immunoSEQ multiplex PCR, while the TCRdb copy is restricted to in-frame clones and leaves out a portion. The table has some 88,000 clones, over 65% seen once. Sequenced input: PBMCs. These receptors came from a woman aged 18-35 years in good health and CMV-seropositive.

This clone appeared once. The chain has TRBV28 and TRBJ2-5, with 7 bases fitting TRBD2. The V segment lost 6 bases and the J segment 7 bases; nucleotides outside the gene matches: 11. There are 14 residues in the CDR3. The germline V gene has CDR1 MDHEN and CDR2 SYDVKM. DNA for the CDR3: TGTGCCAGCAGCCCCTCTGGGGGGGAAGGGACCCAGTACTTC. Translating it yields CASSPSGGEGTQYF.

This clone was seen a handful of times. The V and J genes are TRBV18 and TRBJ1-3; the D is unclear. The CDR3 contains 16 residues. Germline V gene sequence: CDR1 KGHSH, CDR2 LQKENI. V was pared by 2 bases and J by 0 bases, with 11 bases between. The CDR3 here is CASSPRRDLSGNTIYF. The CDR3 DNA reads TGTGCCAGCTCACCAAGGAGGGATCTCTCTGGAAACACCATATATTTT.

The chain links TRBV20-1 to TRBJ1-2, with D hard to call. The germline V gene has CDR1 DFQATT and CDR2 SNEGSKA (reference sequence). The CDR3 loop spans 11 amino acids. Trimming left V 3 bases short and J 6 bases short, with 8 bases between. Here the CDR3 reads CSASPEDGYTF. The CDR3 DNA reads TGCAGTGCTAGCCCGGAGGATGGCTACACCTTC.

The chain recombines TRBV2 with TRBJ2-1; 10 bases align to TRBD1. The CDR3 contains 15 residues. Trimming took 6 bases from V and 9 from J; bases not matched to a gene: 11. Germline lookup yields CDR1 SNHLY and CDR2 FYNNEI. CDR3 region: CASSGPGTGVGEQFF. DNA of the CDR3: TGTGCCAGCAGCGGACCCGGGACAGGGGTAGGTGAGCAGTTCTTC.

This chain joins TRBV6-5 and TRBJ2-1; 9 nucleotides agree with TRBD2. Germline V CDR1 and CDR2: MNHEY, SVGAGI. V was pared by 7 bases and J by 6 bases, with 10 bases of the junction left unmatched. This CDR3 region has 15 residues. CDR3 DNA: TGTGCCAGCAACCCCGGGACTAGCATCCCCAATGAGCAGTTCTTC. The encoded protein is CASNPGTSIPNEQFF.

The table lists this clone with a few counts. The V and J genes are TRBV28 and TRBJ2-7, with 10 bases identical to TRBD1. The CDR3 spans 13 residues. V lost 6 bases and J lost 4; bases outside the gene matches: 3. The germline gives CDR1 MDHEN, CDR2 SYDVKM. The CDR3 sequence: CASRGTGAYEQYF. The CDR3 coding sequence is TGTGCCAGCAGGGGGACAGGGGCGTACGAGCAGTACTTC.

V and J are TRBV5-1 and TRBJ2-1; 7 nucleotides match TRBD1. V shed 2 bases, J shed 5 bases, and the junction held 7 bases outside the gene matches. Germline CDR1 SGHRS, CDR2 YFSETQ. The CDR3 has 15 residues. This chain's CDR3 is CASSLDRVGHNEQFF. For the CDR3, the DNA is TGCGCCAGCAGCTTAGACAGGGTAGGTCACAATGAGCAGTTCTTC.

The V and J genes are TRBV11-2 and TRBJ2-1, with 9 nucleotides matching TRBD2. J gave up 7 bases and V 5 bases, and 12 bases lay outside the gene matches. The CDR3 has 16 residues. Germline V gene lookup returns CDR1 SGHAT and CDR2 FQNNGV. CDR3 sequence reads: CASSPIAGVQWNEQFF. The DNA of the CDR3 is TGTGCCAGCAGCCCTATAGCGGGAGTTCAATGGAATGAGCAGTTCTTC.

This chain uses TRBV6-5 with TRBJ1-5; tentative D call: TRBD1 (5 bases). Germline CDR1 is MNHEY and CDR2 is SVGAGI. The CDR3 is 14 amino acids. V was trimmed by 6 bases and J by 1 base, leaving 10 bases between them. CDR3 residues: CASRSGYSNQPQHF. CDR3 nucleotides: TGTGCCAGCAGGTCAGGGTACAGCAATCAGCCCCAGCATTTT.

The V gene is TRBV7-9, the J gene TRBJ2-2, with D maybe TRBD1 (6 bases). This CDR3 comprises 15 residues. Trimming removed 3 bases from V and 2 bases from J, with 10 bases in between. Germline V gives CDR1 SEHNR, CDR2 FQNEAQ (reference sequence). DNA for the CDR3: TGTGCCAGCAGCTTTCGACAGGCAAACACCGGGGAGCTGTTTTTT. Encoded protein: CASSFRQANTGELFF.

The chain uses TRBV6-5 and TRBJ2-7; the D is unclear. The CDR3 length is 13 residues. Trimming left V 5 bases short and J 3 bases short, with 11 bases between. CDR1 is MNHEY, CDR2 SVGAGI, per germline. This CDR3 is CASSVTDLYEQYF. The CDR3 nucleotides read TGTGCCAGCAGTGTAACAGATCTCTACGAGCAGTACTTC.

V gene TRBV5-1 combines with J gene TRBJ2-7; the match to TRBD1 covers 9 bases. V was pared by 0 bases and J by 4 bases, with 8 bases of the junction left unmatched. Germline CDR1 SGHRS, CDR2 YFSETQ. The CDR3 is made up of 16 amino acids. DNA of the CDR3: TGCGCCAGCAGCTTGGAGGGGACAGGGAGCCTATACGAGCAGTACTTC. This codes for CASSLEGTGSLYEQYF.

The V call is TRBV7-2, the J call TRBJ2-2; tentatively, D is TRBD2 (5 bases). The CDR3 runs to 14 residues. V shed 4 bases and J shed 6 bases, with 12 bases lying between them. CDR1 is SGHTA, CDR2 FQGNSA, per germline. The CDR3 coding sequence is TGTGCCAGCAGCTCCGATTGGGGAGCCGGGGAGCTGTTTTTT. This translates into CASSSDWGAGELFF.

This clone was detected only a few times. The chain joins TRBV5-6 to TRBJ1-2; 9 bases align to TRBD1. Germline lookup yields CDR1 SGHDT and CDR2 YYEEEE. The trim removed 0 bases at V and 8 bases at J, leaving 5 bases unmatched. The CDR3 is 14 residues long. This CDR3 reads CASSLGQGGIGYTF. Here the CDR3 DNA reads TGTGCCAGCAGCTTGGGACAGGGGGGAATCGGCTACACCTTC.

The chain employs TRBV6-1 and TRBJ2-1; D not certain. Germline loops: CDR1 MNHNS, CDR2 SASEGT. V dropped 11 bases and J dropped 7 bases, with 9 bases sitting between them. The CDR3 totals 10 residues. The CDR3 DNA follows: TGTGCCGTTGCCGAGAATGAGCAGTTCTTC. This sequence encodes CAVAENEQFF.

The genes are TRBV7-8 and TRBJ2-3; 7 nucleotides agree with TRBD2. Germline CDR1 SGHVS, CDR2 FQNEAQ. CDR3 length equals 15 residues. V shed 4 bases, J shed 5 bases, and the junction held 9 bases outside the gene matches. CDR3 in DNA: TGTGCCAGCAGCTGGGGCGGGAGCTATAAAGATACGCAGTATTTT. It codes for CASSWGGSYKDTQYF.

The gene calls are TRBV27 and TRBJ2-1, with a tentative D call TRBD1 (5 bases). V was shortened by 2 bases and J by 6 bases, with 17 bases between the two germline ends. Germline assignment: CDR1 MNHEY and CDR2 SMNVEV (reference sequence). The CDR3 is made up of 16 amino acids. This CDR3 reads CASSLRSGKISNEQFF. CDR3 DNA: TGTGCCAGCAGTTTACGGTCAGGGAAGATTAGCAATGAGCAGTTCTTC.

The V call is TRBV10-3, the J call TRBJ2-7; the D gene is possibly TRBD2 (6 bases). The CDR3 loop spans 15 amino acids. From germline, CDR1 is ENHRY and CDR2 SYGVKD. Trimming removed 4 bases from V and 5 bases from J, with 18 bases in between. The CDR3 DNA follows: TGTGCCATCAGTGTCCGGGGGAGCCCCCTCGACGAGCAGTACTTC. Translated, it gives CAISVRGSPLDEQYF.